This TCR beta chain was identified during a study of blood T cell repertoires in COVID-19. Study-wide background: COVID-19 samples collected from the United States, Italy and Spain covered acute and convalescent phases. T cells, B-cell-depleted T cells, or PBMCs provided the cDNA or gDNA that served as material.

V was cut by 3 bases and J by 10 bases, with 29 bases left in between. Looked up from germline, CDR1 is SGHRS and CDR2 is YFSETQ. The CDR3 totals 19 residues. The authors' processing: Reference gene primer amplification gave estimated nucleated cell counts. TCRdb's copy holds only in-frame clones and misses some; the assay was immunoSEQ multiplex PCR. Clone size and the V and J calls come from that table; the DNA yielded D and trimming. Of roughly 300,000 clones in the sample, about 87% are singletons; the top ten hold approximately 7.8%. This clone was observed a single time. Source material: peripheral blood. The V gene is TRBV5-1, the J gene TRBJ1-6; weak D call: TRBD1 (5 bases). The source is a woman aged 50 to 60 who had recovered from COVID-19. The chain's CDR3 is CASSSRSTERRGLGSPLHF. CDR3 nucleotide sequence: TGCGCCAGCAGCTCCCGTTCGACGGAACGCCGGGGGTTGGGGTCACCCCTCCACTTT.